One and the same sample provided the 27 T cell receptor beta chains below, sequenced in a study of beta chain features in type 1 diabetes. These TCRs are of unknown antigen specificity. Study-level findings and limits: Within each of all four CD4+ subsets, Type 1 diabetes patients had TCRB CDR3s that were moderately but significantly shorter.

The isolated RNA, all of it, was reverse transcribed, so expressed TCRB transcripts were what got sequenced. Libraries were prepared by immunoSEQ multiplex PCR; TCRdb keeps only in-frame clonotypes and omits some of them. Of around 280,000 clones in the sample, approximately 16% are singletons; the top ten hold less than 0.02%. Material: naive CD4+ T cells from blood. The origin of the receptors is a man aged 18 to 30 with type 1 diabetes.

This clone was counted only a few times. The V and J genes are TRBV4-3 and TRBJ2-5, with no clear D. The V end was cut by 0 bases, the J end by 1 base, with 12 bases between. The length of the CDR3 is 16 residues. Germline CDR1 reads LGHNA; CDR2 reads YSLEER. For the CDR3, the DNA is TGCGCCAGCAGCCAAGATTGGCCGCACACCCAAGAGACCCAGTACTTC. Translation: CASSQDWPHTQETQYF.

The chain has TRBV29-1 and TRBJ1-4; 7 bases line up with TRBD1. After removal of 6 bases from V and 5 bases from J, the junction contained 0 bases not matched to a gene. The length of the CDR3 is 11 residues. CDR1 is SQVTM and CDR2 is ANQGSEA in the germline V gene. Here the CDR3 DNA reads TGCAGCGTGGGACAGAATGAAAAACTGTTTTTT. Its translation is CSVGQNEKLFF.

This clone has a handful of counts. At one end the junction does not follow the germline gene, possibly because of a read error. This rearrangement joins TRBV7-2 to TRBJ2-1, with 9 bases aligning to TRBD2. The CDR3 contains 15 residues. Germline lookup yields CDR1 SGHTA and CDR2 FQGNSA. This CDR3 reads CASTLSGGTYNEQFF. DNA for the CDR3: TGTGCCAGCACCTTAAGCGGGGGGACCTACAATGAGCAGTTCTTC.

The V and J genes are TRBV5-4 and TRBJ1-2; maybe TRBD1 (5 bases). V lost 2 bases, J lost 8 bases, and 16 bases lay in between. Germline V gene sequence: CDR1 SGHNT, CDR2 YYREEE (reference sequence). The CDR3 is 14 amino acids. CDR3 sequence: CASSFLGGGRGYTF. The CDR3 DNA reads as TGTGCCAGCAGCTTTCTGGGCGGGGGTCGCGGCTACACCTTC.

This clone was picked up a small number of times. The chain employs TRBV29-1 and TRBJ2-5, with TRBD2 matching 9 bases. Trimming took 7 bases from V and 5 from J; bases not matched to a gene: 8. Germline-derived CDR1 and CDR2 are SQVTM and ANQGSEA. This CDR3 has 13 amino acids. CDR3 in amino acids: CSATSGKGETQYF. CDR3 nucleotide sequence: TGCAGCGCGACTAGCGGAAAAGGGGAGACCCAGTACTTC.

This rearrangement joins TRBV25-1 to TRBJ1-6, with D maybe TRBD1 (6 bases). Germline lookup yields CDR1 MGHDK and CDR2 SYGVNS. V lost 1 base and J 7 bases, leaving 8 bases between the germline ends. The CDR3 has 14 amino acids. The CDR3 loop reads CASSESQGNSPLHF. The CDR3 bases are TGTGCCAGCAGTGAATCTCAGGGGAATTCACCCCTCCACTTT.

This clone was counted only a few times. The chain is built from TRBV27 and TRBJ1-4; 9 nucleotides line up with TRBD1. The CDR3 spans 15 residues. Per germline, CDR1 MNHEY and CDR2 SMNVEV (reference sequence). The V and J ends lost 3 bases and 6 bases, in that order; junction bases with no gene match: 5. The CDR3 here is CASSFVGQGYEKLFF. The CDR3 region has the DNA TGTGCCAGCAGTTTTGTCGGACAGGGGTATGAAAAACTGTTTTTT.

The chain employs TRBV7-9 and TRBJ2-3; TRBD1 matches 9 bases. V gave up 3 bases and J gave up 1 base; unmatched junction bases: 2. Germline V lookup: CDR1 SEHNR, CDR2 FQNEAQ (reference sequence). The CDR3 is 15 residues long. CDR3 in amino acids: CASSLGQGRTDTQYF. CDR3 coding DNA: TGTGCCAGCAGCTTGGGACAGGGCCGCACAGATACGCAGTATTTT.

In DNA, the CDR3 is TGTGCCTGGAGTCAAGGGGGCACTAGCAATCAGCCCCAGCATTTT. The encoded protein is CAWSQGGTSNQPQHF. The chain links TRBV30 to TRBJ1-5; TRBD1 aligns across 7 bases. The ends lost 2 bases at V and 0 bases at J; junction bases unmatched: 4. This CDR3 has 15 amino acids. In germline, CDR1 is GTSNPN, CDR2 SVGIG (reference sequence).

This clone has a handful of counts. The rearrangement joins TRBV28 to TRBJ2-7, with a weak D call TRBD1 (5 bases). This CDR3 is 12 amino acids long. Between the trimmed V and J ends, which lost 8 bases and 5 bases, there was a span of 13 bases. In germline, CDR1 is MDHEN, CDR2 SYDVKM. CDR3 sequence (DNA): TGTGCCAGCGCAAGACTGGGGCACGAGCAGTACTTC. Translation gives CASARLGHEQYF.

This rearrangement joins TRBV2 to TRBJ2-7; no reliable D call. V lost 8 bases, J lost 7 bases, and 12 bases lay in between. The CDR3 covers 11 residues. Germline V lookup: CDR1 SNHLY, CDR2 FYNNEI. CDR3 DNA sequence: TGTGCCAGCGAATACAGTTTGGAGCAGTACTTC. This encodes CASEYSLEQYF.

The sample holds a few counts of this clone. The chain recombines TRBV4-3 with TRBJ2-3, with 16 bases fitting TRBD2. The J segment lost 5 bases and the V segment lost 3 bases, leaving 17 bases of the junction unmatched. CDR3 size: 21 residues. Germline V gives CDR1 LGHNA, CDR2 YSLEER. CDR3 DNA sequence: TGCGCCAGCAGCCACCAACCGCCGGGACTAGCGGGGGGGGGAGACATAGATACGCAGTATTTT. As protein: CASSHQPPGLAGGGDIDTQYF.

This clone was observed a few times. The chain has TRBV19 and TRBJ2-2; maybe TRBD1 (5 bases). This CDR3 contains 14 residues. V was cut by 6 bases and J by 2 bases, with 10 bases left in between. Germline loops: CDR1 LNHDA, CDR2 SQIVND (reference sequence). The CDR3 sequence is CASSLRGNTGELFF. The CDR3, as DNA: TGTGCCAGTAGCTTAAGGGGCAACACCGGGGAGCTGTTTTTT.

The chain has TRBV12-5 and TRBJ2-2, with 9 bases aligning to TRBD2. The CDR3 sequence is 17 residues long. Germline V gene sequence: CDR1 LGHNT, CDR2 FRNRAP. The J segment lost 6 bases and the V segment lost 5 bases, leaving 13 bases of the junction unmatched. The CDR3 sequence: CASGKEWASGKPGELFF. In DNA, the CDR3 is TGTGCTAGTGGTAAAGAGTGGGCTAGCGGGAAACCCGGGGAGCTGTTTTTT.

This clone was counted a few times. The chain combines TRBV2 with TRBJ2-3; 9 positions match TRBD1. Germline V gene lookup returns CDR1 SNHLY and CDR2 FYNNEI. The CDR3 loop spans 14 amino acids. V shed 8 bases, J shed 5 bases, and the junction held 8 bases outside the gene matches. DNA of the CDR3: TGTGCCAGCCAGCGGACAGGGGTTTTAGATACGCAGTATTTT. Its protein product is CASQRTGVLDTQYF. The full variable domain, its missing parts supplied by reference TRBV2 and TRBJ2-3, is EPEVTQTPSHQVTQMGQEVILRCVPISNHLYFYWYRQILGQKVEFLVSFYNNEISEKSEIFDDQFSVERPDGSNFTLKIRSTKLEDSAMYFCASQRTGVLDTQYFGPGTRLTVL.

This chain uses TRBV2 with TRBJ1-1; the match to TRBD1 covers 7 bases. Germline CDR1 SNHLY, CDR2 FYNNEI. This CDR3 comprises 13 residues. With 5 bases clipped from V and 1 base from J, the junction kept 1 base outside the gene matches. CDR3 region: CASSRQGNTEAFF. CDR3 in DNA: TGTGCCAGCAGTAGACAGGGGAACACTGAAGCTTTCTTT.

This clone appeared a few times. The V gene is TRBV4-3, the J gene TRBJ2-2; D is unclear. CDR3 length: 16 amino acids. The germline gives CDR1 LGHNA, CDR2 YSLEER. The V end was cut by 8 bases, the J end by 0 bases, with 16 bases between. The DNA of the CDR3 is TGCGCCAGCCGACGAGGCCCACAATCGAACACCGGGGAGCTGTTTTTT. This translates into CASRRGPQSNTGELFF.

This clone was observed a few times. The V call is TRBV2, the J call TRBJ1-5; D unclear. CDR1 is SNHLY and CDR2 is FYNNEI in the germline V gene. V lost 6 bases, J lost 3 bases, and 12 bases lay in between. The CDR3 runs 14 residues. CDR3 nucleotides: TGTGCCAGCAGAAGAGACGGGTCCAATCAGCCCCAGCATTTT. Protein product: CASRRDGSNQPQHF.

Here the CDR3 reads CASSRGYEQYF. As DNA, the CDR3 is TGTGCCAGCAGCAGGGGCTACGAGCAGTACTTC. The chain has TRBV2 and TRBJ2-7, with D perhaps TRBD1 (6 bases). The CDR3 totals 11 residues. Trimming removed 6 bases from V and 3 bases from J, with 6 bases in between. The germline CDR1 and CDR2 sequences are SNHLY and FYNNEI.

This clone was seen a few times. V usage is TRBV29-1 and J usage is TRBJ2-1, with 8 nucleotides matching TRBD1. CDR3 size: 11 residues. CDR1 SQVTM and CDR2 ANQGSEA come from the germline V gene. The J segment lost 13 bases and the V segment lost 7 bases, leaving 9 bases of the junction unmatched. CDR3 region: CSASDRDRQFF. Written as DNA, the CDR3 is TGCAGCGCGTCGGACAGGGACCGCCAGTTCTTC.

This clone appeared a single time. This rearrangement joins TRBV28 to TRBJ2-7, with 7 bases matching TRBD2. The CDR3 extends over 15 amino acids. CDR1 is MDHEN, CDR2 SYDVKM, per germline. After removal of 6 bases from V and 2 bases from J, the junction contained 10 bases not matched to a gene. CDR3 nucleotides: TGTGCCAGCAGAGGCTTCTCTAGCGGAACCTACGAGCAGTACTTC. As protein: CASRGFSSGTYEQYF.

The J gene is TRBJ2-5, the V gene TRBV4-3, with 8 bases aligning to TRBD1. V trimming: 1 base; J trimming: 5 bases; junction bases outside the gene matches: 9. The CDR3 is 16 residues long. CDR1 and CDR2 (germline): LGHNA, YSLEER. The CDR3 sequence: CASSQGQGAGVETQYF. Here the CDR3 DNA reads TGCGCCAGCAGCCAAGGGCAGGGGGCCGGGGTTGAGACCCAGTACTTC.

J is TRBJ1-2 and V is TRBV7-2; D unresolved. V dropped 5 bases and J dropped 6 bases, with 13 bases sitting between them. This CDR3 is built from 13 residues. Germline-derived CDR1 and CDR2 are SGHTA and FQGNSA. The CDR3 DNA is TGTGCCAGCAGCCTGGTCCTTGAGGATGGCTACACCTTC. Residues: CASSLVLEDGYTF.

The V call is TRBV30, the J call TRBJ2-2; no reliable D call. V gave up 0 bases and J gave up 6 bases, with 14 bases separating them. The CDR3 covers 15 residues. Germline V gene lookup returns CDR1 GTSNPN and CDR2 SVGIG (reference sequence). CDR3 coding DNA: TGTGCCTGGAGTGTACTCACGCGCCAGGCCGGGGAGCTGTTTTTT. It yields the protein CAWSVLTRQAGELFF.

There are a few counts of this clone. V and J are TRBV10-2 and TRBJ2-3; 9 nucleotides line up with TRBD2. The germline gives CDR1 WSHSY, CDR2 SAAADI. The CDR3 is 14 residues long. V shed 0 bases and J 9 bases; nucleotides not matched to a gene: 4. CDR3 protein: CASSESWGTSTQYF. The CDR3 DNA reads TGCGCCAGCAGTGAGTCGTGGGGGACTAGCACGCAGTATTTT.

Comments on this clone: This sample includes further DNA sequences coding for the same CDR3. The chain joins TRBV30 to TRBJ1-5; possible D gene TRBD1, 6 bases. Per germline, CDR1 GTSNPN and CDR2 SVGIG (reference sequence). The CDR3 has 13 amino acids. Between the trimmed V and J ends, which lost 0 bases and 6 bases, there was a span of 9 bases. The CDR3 here is CAWSVQGSQPQHF. CDR3 nucleotides: TGTGCCTGGAGTGTACAGGGTAGTCAGCCCCAGCATTTT.

The chain is built from TRBV6-6 and TRBJ2-3, with 7 bases aligning to TRBD1. V shed 4 bases and J 0 bases; nucleotides not matched to a gene: 4. The CDR3 is 15 residues long. The germline V gene has CDR1 MNHNY and CDR2 SVGAGI (reference sequence). The DNA for the CDR3 is TGTGCCAGCAGTTCGGGACAGCTTAGCACAGATACGCAGTATTTT. Translation gives CASSSGQLSTDTQYF.